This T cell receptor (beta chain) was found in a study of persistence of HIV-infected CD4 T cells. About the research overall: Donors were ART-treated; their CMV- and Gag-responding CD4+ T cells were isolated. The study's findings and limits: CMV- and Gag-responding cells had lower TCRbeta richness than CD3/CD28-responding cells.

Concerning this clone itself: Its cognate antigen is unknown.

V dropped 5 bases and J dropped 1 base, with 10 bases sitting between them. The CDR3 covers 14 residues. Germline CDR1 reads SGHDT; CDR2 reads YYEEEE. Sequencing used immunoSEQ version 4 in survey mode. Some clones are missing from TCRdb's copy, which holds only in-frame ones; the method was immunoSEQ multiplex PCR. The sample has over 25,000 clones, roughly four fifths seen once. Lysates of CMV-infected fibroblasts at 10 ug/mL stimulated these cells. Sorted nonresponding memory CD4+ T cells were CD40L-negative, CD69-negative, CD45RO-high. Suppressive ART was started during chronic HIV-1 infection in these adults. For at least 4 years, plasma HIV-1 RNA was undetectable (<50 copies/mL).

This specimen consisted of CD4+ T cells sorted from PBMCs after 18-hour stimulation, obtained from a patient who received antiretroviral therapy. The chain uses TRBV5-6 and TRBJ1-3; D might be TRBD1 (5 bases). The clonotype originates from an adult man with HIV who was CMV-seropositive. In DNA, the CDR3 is TGTGCCAGCAGGATCCAGGGTTCTGGAAACACCATATATTTT. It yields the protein CASRIQGSGNTIYF.